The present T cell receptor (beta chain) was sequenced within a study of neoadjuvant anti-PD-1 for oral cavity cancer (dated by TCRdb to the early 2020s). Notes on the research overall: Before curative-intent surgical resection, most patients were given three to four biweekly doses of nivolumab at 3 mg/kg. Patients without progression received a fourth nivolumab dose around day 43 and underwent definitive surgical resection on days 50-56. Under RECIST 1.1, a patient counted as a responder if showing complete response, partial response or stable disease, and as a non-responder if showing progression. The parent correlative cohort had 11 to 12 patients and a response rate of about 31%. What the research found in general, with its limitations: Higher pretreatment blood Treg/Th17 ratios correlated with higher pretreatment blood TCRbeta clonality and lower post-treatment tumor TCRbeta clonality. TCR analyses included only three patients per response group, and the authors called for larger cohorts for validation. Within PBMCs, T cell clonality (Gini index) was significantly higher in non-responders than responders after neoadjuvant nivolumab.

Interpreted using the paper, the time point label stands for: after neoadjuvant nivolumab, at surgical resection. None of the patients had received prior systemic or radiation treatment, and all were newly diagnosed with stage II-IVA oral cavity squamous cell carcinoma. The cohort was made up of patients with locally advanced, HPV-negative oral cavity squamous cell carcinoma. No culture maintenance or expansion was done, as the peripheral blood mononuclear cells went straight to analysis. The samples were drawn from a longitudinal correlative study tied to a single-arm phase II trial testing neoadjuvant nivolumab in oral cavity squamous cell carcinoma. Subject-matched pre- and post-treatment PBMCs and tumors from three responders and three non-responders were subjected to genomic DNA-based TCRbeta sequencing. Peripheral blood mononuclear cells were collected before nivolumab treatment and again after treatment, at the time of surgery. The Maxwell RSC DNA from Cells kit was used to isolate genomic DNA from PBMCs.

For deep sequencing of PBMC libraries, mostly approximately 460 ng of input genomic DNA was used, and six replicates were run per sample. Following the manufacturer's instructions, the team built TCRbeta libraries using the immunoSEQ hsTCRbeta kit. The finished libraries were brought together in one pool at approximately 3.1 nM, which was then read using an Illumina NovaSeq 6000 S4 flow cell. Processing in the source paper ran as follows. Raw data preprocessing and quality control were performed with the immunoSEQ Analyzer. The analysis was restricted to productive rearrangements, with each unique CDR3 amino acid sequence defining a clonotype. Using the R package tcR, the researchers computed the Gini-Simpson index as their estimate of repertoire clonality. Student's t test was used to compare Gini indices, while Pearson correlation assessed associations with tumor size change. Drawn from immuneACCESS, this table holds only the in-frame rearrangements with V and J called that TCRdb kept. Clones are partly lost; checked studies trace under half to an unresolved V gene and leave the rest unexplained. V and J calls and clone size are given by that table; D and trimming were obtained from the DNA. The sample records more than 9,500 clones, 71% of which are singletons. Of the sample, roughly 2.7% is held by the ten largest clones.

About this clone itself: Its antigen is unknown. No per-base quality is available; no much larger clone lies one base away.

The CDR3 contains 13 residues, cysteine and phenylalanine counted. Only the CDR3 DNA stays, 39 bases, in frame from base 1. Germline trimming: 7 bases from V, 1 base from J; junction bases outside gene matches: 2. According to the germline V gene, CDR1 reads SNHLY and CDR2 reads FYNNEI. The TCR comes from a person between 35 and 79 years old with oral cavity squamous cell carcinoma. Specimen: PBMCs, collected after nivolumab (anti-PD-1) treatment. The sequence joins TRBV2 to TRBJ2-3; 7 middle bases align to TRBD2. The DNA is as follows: TGTGCCAGCATGGCGGGGGGCACAGATACGCAGTATTTT. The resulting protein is CASMAGGTDTQYF.